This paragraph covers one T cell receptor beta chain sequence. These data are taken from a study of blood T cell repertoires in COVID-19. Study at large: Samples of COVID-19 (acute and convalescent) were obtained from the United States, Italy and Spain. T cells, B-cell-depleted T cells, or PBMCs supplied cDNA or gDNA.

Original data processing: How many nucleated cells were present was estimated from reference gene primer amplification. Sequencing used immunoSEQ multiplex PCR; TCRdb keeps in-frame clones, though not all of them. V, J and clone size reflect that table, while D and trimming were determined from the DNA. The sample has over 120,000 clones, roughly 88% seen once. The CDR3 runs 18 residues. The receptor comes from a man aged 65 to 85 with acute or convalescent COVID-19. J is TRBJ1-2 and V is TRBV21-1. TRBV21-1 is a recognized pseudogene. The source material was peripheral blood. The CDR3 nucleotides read TGTGCCAGCAGCAAAGAAGAGCGCGAGCAGGGAGGCGACTATGGCTACACCTTC. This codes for CASSKEEREQGGDYGYTF.